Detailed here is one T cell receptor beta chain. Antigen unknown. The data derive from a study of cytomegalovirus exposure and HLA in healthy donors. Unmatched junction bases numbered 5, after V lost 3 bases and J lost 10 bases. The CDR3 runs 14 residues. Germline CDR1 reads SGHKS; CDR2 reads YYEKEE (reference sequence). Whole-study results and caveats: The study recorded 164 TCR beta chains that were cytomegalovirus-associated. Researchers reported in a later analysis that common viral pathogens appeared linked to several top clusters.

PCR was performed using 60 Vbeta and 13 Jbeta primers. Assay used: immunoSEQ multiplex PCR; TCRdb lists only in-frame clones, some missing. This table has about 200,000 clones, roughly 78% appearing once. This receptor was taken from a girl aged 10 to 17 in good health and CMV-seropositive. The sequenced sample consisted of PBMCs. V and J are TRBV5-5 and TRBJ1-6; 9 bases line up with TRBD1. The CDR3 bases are TGTGCCAGCAGCTGGGGACAGGGACCCTCACCCCTCCACTTT. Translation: CASSWGQGPSPLHF.